These 30 T cell receptor beta chains share one sample of origin, sequenced in a study of T cell repertoires in cytomegalovirus infection. One entry per CDR3 protein, called by TCRdb with MiXCR from the reads. The data contain some 600,000 distinct CDR3 sequences, approximately 24% of them singletons. The sequenced sample was CD8+ T cells from PBMCs. The receptor set was obtained from a human donor in good health (CMV status not recorded). Some clones in this sample may be carry-over from other donors' samples.

CDR3: CASRLSLTQYF. CDR3 DNA: TGTGCCAGCAGGCTCAGTCTGACCCAGTACTTC. The chain combines TRBV6-2 or TRBV6-3 with TRBJ2-5; the D is unclear. The V end was cut by 6 bases, the J end by 7 bases, with 9 bases between. This CDR3 contains 11 residues. CDR1 is MNHEY, CDR2 SVGEGT, per germline.

V usage is TRBV7-9 and J usage is TRBJ2-7; D uncertain. Germline V CDR1 and CDR2: SEHNR, FQNEAQ (reference sequence). V was pared by 1 base and J by 11 bases, with 15 bases between. The CDR3 loop spans 13 amino acids. The CDR3 region has the DNA TGTGCCAGCAGCTTAGTGGTCCCAGGAGTCGAGTACGTC. Its translation: CASSLVVPGVEYV.

This clonotype has just a few counts. The chain employs TRBV14 and TRBJ1-6; D gene unclear. This CDR3 has 15 amino acids. Looked up from germline, CDR1 is SGHDN and CDR2 is FVKESK. V lost 2 bases, J lost 3 bases, and 8 bases lay in between. CDR3 residues: CASSQSKVYNSPLHF. CDR3 coding DNA: TGTGCCAGCAGCCAATCGAAAGTCTATAATTCACCCCTCCACTTT. Variable domain in full (rest from reference TRBV14 and TRBJ1-6): EAGVTQFPSHSVIEKGQTVTLRCDPISGHDNLYWYRRVMGKEIKFLLHFVKESKQDESGMPNNRFLAERTGGTYSTLKVQPAELEDSGVYFCASSQSKVYNSPLHFGNGTRLTVT.

This clonotype was observed a few times. The CDR3 loop is CASRERGYTDTQYF. In DNA form, the CDR3 reads TGTGCCAGCAGAGAACGGGGTTACACAGATACGCAGTATTTT. The chain uses TRBV2 and TRBJ2-3; D possibly corresponds to TRBD2 (5 bases). CDR1 and CDR2 from the germline V gene are SNHLY and FYNNEI. The CDR3 length is 14 residues. Trimming took off 6 bases at V and 2 bases at J, with 12 bases between the two ends.

There are a few counts of this clonotype. The J gene is TRBJ2-7, the V gene TRBV28, with TRBD1 matching 10 bases. Germline V gives CDR1 MDHEN, CDR2 SYDVKM. J lost 3 bases, V lost 4 bases, and 6 bases had no gene match. The CDR3 runs to 15 residues. The CDR3 sequence: CASSSTGTGVYEQYV. The CDR3 DNA reads TGTGCCAGCAGTTCCACCGGGACAGGGGTCTACGAGCAGTACGTC.

This clonotype was seen at least ten times. The J gene is TRBJ1-3, the V gene TRBV7-2; weak D call: TRBD1 (6 bases). The CDR3 extends over 15 amino acids. Trimming left V 3 bases short and J 2 bases short, with 11 bases between. From germline, CDR1 is SGHTA and CDR2 FQGNSA. Here the CDR3 DNA reads TGTGCCAGCAGCTTCTTTGCAGGGGCTGGAAACACCATATATTTT. It encodes CASSFFAGAGNTIYF.

In this sample, this clonotype turned up a few times. The rearrangement links TRBV18 to TRBJ2-7; possibly TRBD2 for D (6 bases). CDR1 is KGHSH and CDR2 is LQKENI in the germline V gene. V lost 0 bases and J 5 bases, leaving 14 bases between the germline ends. The CDR3 length is 15 residues. CDR3 amino acids: CASSPPDYRRNEQYF. For the CDR3, the DNA is TGTGCCAGCTCACCACCGGACTACCGGAGAAACGAGCAGTACTTC.

This sequence joins TRBV4-3 and TRBJ2-5, with 9 nucleotides matching TRBD2. The CDR3 has 17 residues. With 4 bases clipped from V and 8 bases from J, the junction kept 17 bases outside the gene matches. Looked up from germline, CDR1 is LGHNA and CDR2 is YSLEER. CDR3 residues: CASSPRDPSGGFGTQYF. CDR3 nucleotide sequence: TGCGCCAGCAGCCCCAGGGACCCCAGCGGGGGGTTTGGAACCCAGTACTTC.

A few counts support this clonotype. The chain employs TRBV10-3 and TRBJ1-3; 9 bases map to TRBD1. The germline V gene has CDR1 ENHRY and CDR2 SYGVKD. This CDR3 region has 12 residues. V dropped 10 bases and J dropped 8; count of bases not matched to a gene: 6. The DNA for the CDR3 is TGTGCCACCGGACAGGGGAGAGACACCATATATTTT. Residues: CATGQGRDTIYF.

This clonotype was observed many times. J is TRBJ1-5 and V is TRBV28; the D gene is possibly TRBD1 (5 bases). Germline V gives CDR1 MDHEN, CDR2 SYDVKM. Trimming took off 7 bases at V and 0 bases at J, with 16 bases between the two ends. The CDR3 loop spans 16 amino acids. In nucleotides, the CDR3 is TGTGCCAGCACAGACGGTGGGGGTTATAGCAATCAGCCCCAGCATTTT. Protein product: CASTDGGGYSNQPQHF.

This clonotype was recorded many times. This rearrangement joins TRBV7-6 to TRBJ2-7; tentatively, D is TRBD1 (6 bases). V lost 0 bases to trimming and J lost 3 bases, with 12 bases between them. Germline assignment: CDR1 SGHVS and CDR2 FNYEAQ. This CDR3 is 15 amino acids long. The CDR3 loop reads CASSLAPAGVYEQYV. The CDR3 DNA is TGTGCCAGCAGCTTAGCGCCCGCAGGGGTCTACGAGCAGTACGTC.

The chain recombines TRBV11-3 with TRBJ2-5; D not resolved. Germline V gene data show CDR1 as SGHNT and CDR2 as YENEEA. The V and J ends lost 1 base and 5 bases respectively, with 17 bases between them. CDR3 length: 16 amino acids. The CDR3 nucleotides read TGTGCCAGCAGCTTAGGGGCAGCCTTGATGGGGGAGACCCAGTACTTC. Its translation: CASSLGAALMGETQYF. Full variable domain (rest looked up from reference TRBV11-3 and TRBJ2-5): EAGVVQSPRYKIIEKKQPVAFWCNPISGHNTLYWYLQNLGQGPELLIRYENEEAVDDSQLPKDRFSAERLKGVDSTLKIQPAELGDSAVYLCASSLGAALMGETQYFGPGTRLLVL.

This clonotype has just a few counts. The V gene is TRBV10-3, the J gene TRBJ2-2; D is unclear. The germline V and J ends were trimmed by 2 bases and 5 bases, with 15 bases remaining between them. CDR3 size: 16 residues. The germline V gene encodes CDR1 ENHRY and CDR2 SYGVKD. CDR3 residues: CAISEPPDLGTGELFF. CDR3 DNA: TGTGCCATCAGTGAGCCCCCCGATTTGGGGACCGGGGAGCTGTTTTTT.

The table lists this clonotype with a few counts. The chain combines TRBV20-1 with TRBJ2-1; TRBD2 aligns across 9 bases. Losses at the gene ends were 6 bases for V and 16 bases for J; bases not matched to a gene: 10. CDR3 size: 11 residues. The germline gives CDR1 DFQATT, CDR2 SNEGSKA (reference sequence). The CDR3 DNA reads as TGCAGTGCCCCCCAGGCGGGGGGGCTATTCTTC. Protein sequence: CSAPQAGGLFF.

The J gene is TRBJ2-5, the V gene TRBV29-1, with TRBD1 matching 8 bases. The V and J ends lost 7 bases and 9 bases, in that order; junction bases with no gene match: 16. In germline, CDR1 is SQVTM, CDR2 ANQGSEA. The CDR3 sequence is 14 residues long. In DNA form, the CDR3 reads TGCAGCGCCCAACGCGACAGGGGCTGGGAGTCCCAGTACTTC. Protein: CSAQRDRGWESQYF.

This chain connects TRBV29-1 to TRBJ2-3; D unclear. This CDR3 is built from 15 residues. V was pared by 7 bases and J by 4 bases, with 21 bases between. CDR1 and CDR2 from the germline V gene are SQVTM and ANQGSEA. Here the CDR3 DNA reads TGCAGCGCCCAGGTGAAGTTAGGCTCGCCAGATACGCAGTATTTT. It specifies CSAQVKLGSPDTQYF.

This clonotype has only a few counts. This chain links TRBV12-3 or TRBV12-4 with TRBJ2-3; 11 bases align to TRBD2. CDR3 length equals 16 residues. V dropped 3 bases and J dropped 6; count of bases not matched to a gene: 8. The CDR3 nucleotides are TGTGCCAGCAGTTTTCGCCTAGCGGGGGGCGTGGATACGCAGTATTTT. This gives the protein CASSFRLAGGVDTQYF.

This clonotype appeared a single time. The chain recombines TRBV29-1 with TRBJ2-3, with D possibly being TRBD2 (6 bases). Trimming pared 2 bases from V and 2 bases from J, leaving 14 bases between. The germline V gene encodes CDR1 SQVTM and CDR2 ANQGSEA. The CDR3 consists of 15 residues. This chain's CDR3 is CSVEWWGEPTDTQYF. The DNA for the CDR3 is TGCAGCGTTGAATGGTGGGGGGAACCCACAGATACGCAGTATTTT.

In its sample, this clonotype was seen many times. The genes are TRBV12-3 or TRBV12-4 and TRBJ1-5, with 7 bases fitting TRBD1. V was clipped by 7 bases and J by 5 bases; unmatched bases: 8. The CDR3 runs 14 residues. This chain's CDR3 is CASTFGTAYQPQHF. The CDR3 DNA is TGTGCCAGCACCTTCGGGACAGCCTATCAGCCCCAGCATTTT.

CDR3 amino acids: CASSYPGPNQPQHF. CDR3 bases: TGTGCCAGCAGTTATCCGGGACCTAATCAGCCCCAGCATTTT. The chain has TRBV28 and TRBJ1-5; a possible D gene is TRBD1 (5 bases). The CDR3 consists of 14 residues. Germline lookup yields CDR1 MDHEN and CDR2 SYDVKM. The V and J ends lost 4 bases and 4 bases respectively, with 11 bases between them.

With respect to this clonotype: One junction end does not reproduce the germline sequence, and a read error may be involved. The rearrangement uses TRBV7-6 and TRBJ2-1; no firm D call. CDR1 and CDR2 (germline): SGHVS, FNYEAQ. The CDR3 has 13 residues. CDR3 in DNA: TGTGCCAGCAGCTTAGCGGGGTACAATGGGCAGTTCTTC. This codes for CASSLAGYNGQFF.

In this sample, this clonotype turned up a few times. The chain is built from TRBV6-1 and TRBJ2-1; D unresolved. The CDR3 is 14 residues long. In germline, CDR1 is MNHNS, CDR2 SASEGT. Deletions cut 3 bases from V and 4 bases from J, with 10 bases between. In nucleotides, the CDR3 is TGTGCCAGCAGTGATTTAAGTGAATACAATGAGCAGTTCTTC. Protein sequence: CASSDLSEYNEQFF.

This clonotype was counted a few times. This chain joins TRBV6-8 and TRBJ2-1; D gene ambiguous. Looked up from germline, CDR1 is MNHGY and CDR2 is SAAAGT. Trimming left V 2 bases short and J 5 bases short, with 4 bases between. This CDR3 comprises 12 residues. The CDR3 loop reads CASSYVDNEQFF. Written as DNA, the CDR3 is TGTGCCAGCAGTTACGTCGACAATGAGCAGTTCTTC.

This chain uses TRBV29-1 with TRBJ2-5; D possibly corresponds to TRBD2 (7 bases). CDR1 and CDR2 (germline): SQVTM, ANQGSEA. Trimming shortened V by 6 bases and J by 4 bases, and 21 bases separated the two germline ends. This CDR3 spans 15 amino acids. The CDR3 nucleotides are TGCAGCGTCGAACCCGAGGGGGGGGCCATAGAGACCCAGTACTTC. As protein: CSVEPEGGAIETQYF.

The chain employs TRBV6-6 and TRBJ2-7, with TRBD1 as a possible D gene (5 bases). The CDR3 extends over 13 amino acids. The V end was cut by 11 bases, the J end by 5 bases, with 19 bases between. Germline values: CDR1 MNHNY, CDR2 SVGAGI (reference sequence). The CDR3 here is CAARGQGVDEQYV. DNA for the CDR3: TGTGCCGCACGTGGGCAGGGTGTCGACGAGCAGTACGTC.

This clonotype was counted ten times or more. V usage is TRBV12-5 and J usage is TRBJ2-1, with D tentatively TRBD2 (6 bases). Trimming took 0 bases from V and 7 from J, leaving 16 bases between them. The CDR3 covers 16 residues. CDR1 and CDR2 (germline): LGHNT, FRNRAP. The CDR3: CASGLVRRGPDNEQFF. CDR3 bases: TGTGCTAGTGGTTTGGTACGGAGGGGCCCCGATAATGAGCAGTTCTTC.

The chain couples TRBV28 to TRBJ1-1, with 12 bases lining up with TRBD1. Germline CDR1 is MDHEN and CDR2 is SYDVKM. Trimming took 5 bases from V and 3 from J; bases not matched to a gene: 4. CDR3 size: 15 residues. The CDR3 region is CASSAGQGAYTEAFF. Here the CDR3 DNA reads TGTGCCAGCAGTGCGGGACAGGGGGCCTACACTGAAGCTTTCTTT. Together with reference TRBV28 and TRBJ1-1, the CDR3 gives the full variable domain: DVKVTQSSRYLVKRTGEKVFLECVQDMDHENMFWYRQDPGLGLRLIYFSYDVKMKEKGDIPEGYSVSREKKERFSLILESASTNQTSMYLCASSAGQGAYTEAFFGQGTRLTVV.

The CDR3 DNA reads as TGTGCCAGCTCCCGGGACAGGGCCCCATCGTGGCCCCAGCATTTT. It translates to CASSRDRAPSWPQHF. The V and J genes are TRBV27 and TRBJ1-5, with 9 nucleotides matching TRBD1. CDR3 length: 15 amino acids. Looked up from germline, CDR1 is MNHEY and CDR2 is SMNVEV (reference sequence). After removal of 8 bases from V and 9 bases from J, the junction contained 14 bases not matched to a gene.

V gene TRBV2 combines with J gene TRBJ1-6; no firm D call. The CDR3 sequence is 14 residues long. Germline CDR1 reads SNHLY; CDR2 reads FYNNEI. V lost 3 bases and J lost 0, with 3 bases in between. CDR3 sequence: CASSENSYNSPLHF. The CDR3 DNA follows: TGTGCCAGCAGTGAGAACTCCTATAATTCACCCCTCCACTTT.

Remarks on this clonotype: A read error may account for a junction end that differs from germline. J is TRBJ2-1 and V is TRBV7-1, with 8 bases fitting TRBD1. TRBV7-1 is flagged as an ORF with uncertain function. This CDR3 spans 13 amino acids. The CDR3 DNA reads TGTGTCAGCAGCCCGACAGGGGACGATGAGCAGTTCTTC. This gives the protein CVSSPTGDDEQFF.